This entry describes one T cell receptor beta chain. Its antigen is currently unknown. This entry comes from a study of shared clonotypes between healthy human individuals. In the study overall: Per donor, three plates held CD4 naive cells, three held CD4 memory, two held CD8 naive and one held CD8 memory. Whole-study findings and limits: It was the non-shared clonotypes that had lower generation probabilities than clonotypes shared by all four donors.

Sequenced by immunoSEQ multiplex PCR; TCRdb stores in-frame clones only, minus some. The sample yields roughly 1,100,000 clones, around four fifths seen once. This CDR3 comprises 15 residues. The trim removed 6 bases at V and 4 bases at J, leaving 10 bases unmatched. The germline V gene has CDR1 SGHTS and CDR2 YDEGEE. Participating donors were healthy, HIV-negative adults free of recent acute infections or vaccinations. The specimen sequenced was memory CD4+ T cells sorted from blood. Specified subset: CD45RA-negative fraction. The clonotype was recovered from a man aged 18 to 29 in good health. V and J are TRBV5-8 and TRBJ2-7, with 10 bases matching TRBD1. The CDR3 sequence: CASTPRDRGYYEQYF. In nucleotides, the CDR3 is TGTGCCAGCACCCCCCGGGACAGGGGCTATTACGAGCAGTACTTC.